The source of this TCR beta chain is a study of blood T cell repertoires in COVID-19. Patients in Seattle were enrolled during active infection, then followed longitudinally. Authors' analysis steps: Estimation of nucleated cell counts was performed using reference gene primer amplification. Sequencing used immunoSEQ multiplex PCR; TCRdb keeps in-frame clones, though not all of them. D and trimming were read from the DNA, whereas the V and J calls and clone size are those reported in that table. This table has a few hundred thousand clones, just under 90% appearing once. The sequencing sample was made of peripheral blood. This clonotype was sampled from a woman under 40 with COVID-19, enrolled during active disease.

The DNA of the CDR3 is TGTGCCAGCAGACCCCCCGGGACACAATACGAGCAGTACTTC. Amino acids: CASRPPGTQYEQYF. The chain recombines TRBV6-5 with TRBJ2-7; TRBD1 might be the D (6 bases). Germline-derived CDR1 and CDR2 are MNHEY and SVGAGI. The CDR3 consists of 14 residues. V was cut by 6 bases and J by 4 bases, with 16 bases left in between.